Each of the 32 T cell receptor beta chains below was sequenced from the same sample in a study of OX40 agonist ivuxolimab in advanced cancers. Only in-frame clones appear in the TCRdb table, and some are missing; sequencing was by immunoSEQ multiplex PCR. This repertoire shows roughly 26,000 clones, 70% to 90% found once; its top ten account for approximately 19%. Specimen: CD4+ or CD8+ T cells sorted from blood, collected in a trial of the OX40 agonist ivuxolimab. Every receptor here comes from an adult with an advanced solid tumor such as melanoma, head and neck, liver or kidney cancer.

This clone was seen once. The chain has TRBV13 and TRBJ2-7; TRBD2 aligns across 9 bases. The V gene's germline CDR1 is PRHDT and CDR2 FYEKMQ (reference sequence). After removal of 5 bases from V and 6 bases from J, the junction contained 8 bases not matched to a gene. This CDR3 has 14 amino acids. CDR3 residues: CASSGRTSESEQYF. The DNA for the CDR3 is TGTGCCAGCAGCGGACGGACTAGCGAGAGCGAGCAGTACTTC.

V and J are TRBV6-5 and TRBJ2-7; D is uncertain. Between the trimmed V and J ends, which lost 6 bases and 4 bases, there was a span of 13 bases. Germline loops: CDR1 MNHEY, CDR2 SVGAGI. The CDR3 has 13 residues. In DNA, the CDR3 is TGTGCCAGCAGCATTAGCCGAACTTACGAGCAGTACTTC. Its translation is CASSISRTYEQYF.

The chain carries TRBV6-7 and TRBJ1-1, with unresolved D. TRBV6-7 is classed as an ORF, of uncertain function. The length of the CDR3 is 16 residues. The V end was cut by 0 bases, the J end by 6 bases, with 17 bases between. In nucleotides, the CDR3 is TGTGCCAGCAGTTACTCGGCCTGGGTTTTCTGCGCTGAAGCTTTCTTT. Residues: CASSYSAWVFCAEAFF.

The chain uses TRBV11-2 and TRBJ2-1, with D perhaps assigned TRBD1 or TRBD2 (5 bases each). The V and J ends lost 1 base and 4 bases respectively, with 14 bases between them. CDR3 length: 16 residues. Germline V CDR1 and CDR2: SGHAT, FQNNGV. The DNA of the CDR3 is TGTGCCAGCAGCTTAGCGTGGGACCGGCCTTACAATGAGCAGTTCTTC. Its protein product is CASSLAWDRPYNEQFF.

V is TRBV7-8 and J is TRBJ1-5; D is possibly TRBD1 (5 bases). The CDR3 has 16 residues. Per germline, CDR1 SGHVS and CDR2 FQNEAQ. V lost 3 bases to trimming and J lost 1 base, with 13 bases between them. CDR3 protein: CASSFTGLGSNQPQHF. The CDR3 region has the DNA TGTGCCAGCAGCTTTACGGGGCTTGGAAGCAATCAGCCCCAGCATTTT.

The J gene is TRBJ2-1, the V gene TRBV6-6, with 7 bases fitting TRBD2. This CDR3 region has 15 residues. J lost 2 bases, V lost 7 bases, and 8 bases had no gene match. The germline CDR1 and CDR2 sequences are MNHNY and SVGAGI (reference sequence). The CDR3 spells CASTSGGVPYNEQFF. In nucleotides, the CDR3 is TGTGCCAGCACTTCTGGGGGGGTCCCCTACAATGAGCAGTTCTTC.

This clone showed up just a few times. The J gene is TRBJ2-3, the V gene TRBV6-5, with D hard to call. The CDR3 contains 14 residues. Trimming pared 0 bases from V and 2 bases from J, leaving 6 bases between. Per the germline V gene, CDR1 is MNHEY and CDR2 is SVGAGI. The CDR3 sequence: CASSYSGFTDTQYF. The DNA of the CDR3 is TGTGCCAGCAGTTACTCCGGATTCACAGATACGCAGTATTTT.

The V call is TRBV4-2, the J call TRBJ2-7; TRBD1 agrees at 8 bases. CDR1 is LGHNA and CDR2 is YNFKEQ in the germline V gene. The length of the CDR3 is 19 residues. V dropped 0 bases and J dropped 2; count of bases not matched to a gene: 15. In DNA form, the CDR3 reads TGTGCCAGCAGCCAAGATTGGGGACAGGACGGTAAAGATCCCTACGAGCAGTACTTC. This codes for CASSQDWGQDGKDPYEQYF.

CDR3 residues: CASSIAGASTDTQYF. In DNA form, the CDR3 reads TGTGCCAGCTCGATCGCAGGGGCTAGCACAGATACGCAGTATTTT. V and J are TRBV6-6 and TRBJ2-3, with a possible D match to TRBD1 (6 bases). CDR1 is MNHNY, CDR2 SVGAGI, per germline (reference sequence). The CDR3 spans 15 residues. V was pared by 8 bases and J by 0 bases, with 15 bases between.

This chain uses TRBV4-1 with TRBJ2-7, with TRBD2 identical over 7 bases. V shed 1 base and J 2 bases; nucleotides not matched to a gene: 5. Per germline, CDR1 MGHRA and CDR2 YSYEKL. The CDR3 loop spans 15 amino acids. CDR3 nucleotides: TGCGCCAGCAGCCAAGCTGGACTAGGAGCCTACGAGCAGTACTTC. It specifies CASSQAGLGAYEQYF.

This rearrangement joins TRBV7-2 to TRBJ2-7, with 12 nucleotides matching TRBD1. The ends lost 5 bases at V and 3 bases at J; junction bases unmatched: 11. The CDR3 runs to 17 residues. Germline CDR1 is SGHTA and CDR2 is FQGNSA. The CDR3 DNA reads as TGTGCCAGCAGCACGGGACAGGGGGCTGTTTCCTTCTACGAGCAGTACTTC. This translates into CASSTGQGAVSFYEQYF.

The CDR3 DNA follows: TGTGCCAGCGGGTTGGGGACAGGGGATTACGAGCAGTACTTC. Translation gives CASGLGTGDYEQYF. The rearrangement joins TRBV27 to TRBJ2-5; 10 bases fit TRBD1. TRBJ2-7 matches the DNA end more closely, so the J call is doubtful. This CDR3 contains 14 residues. The germline V gene has CDR1 MNHEY and CDR2 SMNVEV (reference sequence).

The chain recombines TRBV5-1 with TRBJ2-1; 9 nucleotides match TRBD1. V was clipped by 4 bases and J by 2 bases; unmatched bases: 4. This CDR3 spans 15 amino acids. CDR1 is SGHRS and CDR2 is YFSETQ in the germline V gene. The CDR3 protein is CASSGRTGAYNEQFF. CDR3 sequence (DNA): TGCGCCAGCAGCGGTAGGACAGGGGCCTACAATGAGCAGTTCTTC.

The chain links TRBV19 to TRBJ2-7, with 8 positions matching TRBD1. In germline, CDR1 is LNHDA, CDR2 SQIVND (reference sequence). The CDR3 has 13 amino acids. Trimming took 6 bases from V and 6 from J; bases not matched to a gene: 7. CDR3 in DNA: TGTGCCAGTAGGGGGACAGGACGGGTCGAGCAGTACTTC. It yields the protein CASRGTGRVEQYF.

The chain employs TRBV9 and TRBJ2-7; 13 nucleotides agree with TRBD2. V trimming: 4 bases; J trimming: 3 bases; junction bases outside the gene matches: 4. Per germline, CDR1 SGDLS and CDR2 YYNGEE. The CDR3 loop spans 15 amino acids. This CDR3 reads CASSPGLAGSYEQYF. The CDR3 nucleotides are TGTGCCAGCAGCCCGGGACTAGCGGGGAGCTACGAGCAGTACTTC. The whole variable domain, filled in from reference TRBV9 and TRBJ2-7, reads DSGVTQTPKHLITATGQRVTLRCSPRSGDLSVYWYQQSLDQGLQFLIQYYNGEERAKGNILERFSAQQFPDLHSELNLSSLELGDSALYFCASSPGLAGSYEQYFGPGTRLTVT.

This sequence joins TRBV5-1 and TRBJ1-1; D possibly corresponds to TRBD1 (5 bases). The V gene lost 3 bases and the J gene lost 10 bases, with 13 bases spanning the gap. The CDR3 contains 12 residues. The germline gives CDR1 SGHRS, CDR2 YFSETQ. This CDR3 reads CASSSQGSGAFF. The CDR3 coding sequence is TGCGCCAGCAGCTCTCAGGGAAGTGGAGCTTTCTTT.

The V and J genes are TRBV11-2 and TRBJ2-7, with no clear D. The V gene lost 1 base and the J gene lost 6 bases, with 4 bases spanning the gap. The CDR3 extends over 11 amino acids. Germline loops: CDR1 SGHAT, CDR2 FQNNGV. CDR3 DNA sequence: TGTGCCAGCAGCTTAGTCGTCGAGCAGTACTTC. This codes for CASSLVVEQYF.

The chain joins TRBV2 to TRBJ1-1, with unresolved D. V was pared by 8 bases and J by 8 bases, with 9 bases between. CDR1 is SNHLY, CDR2 FYNNEI, per germline. The CDR3 contains 10 residues. The CDR3 DNA follows: TGTGCCAGCCTTATAGGCGAAGCTTTCTTT. Translating it yields CASLIGEAFF.

The V gene is TRBV28, the J gene TRBJ1-5; D remains ambiguous. The CDR3 has 14 residues. Per germline, CDR1 MDHEN and CDR2 SYDVKM. Trimming removed 3 bases at V and 5 bases at J, with 11 bases between. CDR3 region: CASSLTAGDQPQHF. CDR3 nucleotide sequence: TGTGCCAGCAGTTTGACGGCAGGAGATCAGCCCCAGCATTTT.

The chain links TRBV19 to TRBJ2-5; possible D gene TRBD1, 6 bases. Germline loops: CDR1 LNHDA, CDR2 SQIVND (reference sequence). This CDR3 spans 15 amino acids. V dropped 3 bases and J dropped 1 base, with 12 bases sitting between them. Written as DNA, the CDR3 is TGTGCCAGTAGTATTCAAGGACAGCTCCAAGAGACCCAGTACTTC. It translates to CASSIQGQLQETQYF.

The rearrangement links TRBV9 to TRBJ2-3; 7 nucleotides match TRBD2. The germline gives CDR1 SGDLS, CDR2 YYNGEE. The CDR3 runs to 14 residues. V trimming: 0 bases; J trimming: 3 bases; junction bases outside the gene matches: 1. CDR3 loop: CASSVGGSTDTQYF. The CDR3 region has the DNA TGTGCCAGCAGCGTAGGCGGGAGTACAGATACGCAGTATTTT.

This clone was observed a handful of times. The genes are TRBV11-2 and TRBJ2-7; 9 bases align to TRBD2. There are 16 residues in the CDR3. J lost 2 bases, V lost 1 base, and 6 bases had no gene match. The V gene's germline CDR1 is SGHAT and CDR2 FQNNGV. CDR3 sequence reads: CASSLGPSGVTYEQYF. The DNA of the CDR3 is TGTGCCAGCAGCTTAGGGCCTAGCGGGGTCACCTACGAGCAGTACTTC.

The V and J genes are TRBV7-9 and TRBJ1-2, with D maybe TRBD1 (6 bases). The CDR3 totals 16 residues. CDR1 and CDR2 from the germline V gene are SEHNR and FQNEAQ (reference sequence). V dropped 5 bases and J dropped 3 bases, with 19 bases sitting between them. The CDR3 sequence is CASSDTGSTLDYGYTF. The CDR3 nucleotides read TGTGCCAGCAGCGACACAGGGTCCACCTTAGACTATGGCTACACCTTC. Full variable domain (remainder filled in from reference TRBV7-9 and TRBJ1-2): DTGVSQNPRHKITKRGQNVTFRCDPISEHNRLYWYRQTLGQGPEFLTYFQNEAQLEKSRLLSDRFSAERPKGSFSTLEIQRTEQGDSAMYLCASSDTGSTLDYGYTFGSGTRLTVV.

V is TRBV4-3 and J is TRBJ2-3; D remains ambiguous. V was trimmed by 3 bases and J by 0 bases, leaving 10 bases between them. Per the germline V gene, CDR1 is LGHNA and CDR2 is YSLEER. The CDR3 has 15 amino acids. The CDR3: CASSHGRSSTDTQYF. Written as DNA, the CDR3 is TGCGCCAGCAGCCACGGGCGGTCTAGCACAGATACGCAGTATTTT.

The rearrangement joins TRBV19 to TRBJ2-2; TRBD1 matches 7 bases. The CDR3 totals 15 residues. Germline CDR1 reads LNHDA; CDR2 reads SQIVND (reference sequence). J gave up 2 bases and V 3 bases, and 3 bases lay outside the gene matches. The CDR3 DNA is TGTGCCAGTAGTATTTGGGACAGCAACACCGGGGAGCTGTTTTTT. Its translation: CASSIWDSNTGELFF.

The V gene is TRBV9, the J gene TRBJ2-5; unclear D gene. Per germline, CDR1 SGDLS and CDR2 YYNGEE. The CDR3 loop spans 14 amino acids. V gave up 0 bases and J gave up 5 bases, with 11 bases separating them. The CDR3 bases are TGTGCCAGCAGCGTAGTAGAGTTCTCGGAGACCCAGTACTTC. This sequence encodes CASSVVEFSETQYF. The full variable domain, with the rest looked up from reference TRBV9 and TRBJ2-5, is DSGVTQTPKHLITATGQRVTLRCSPRSGDLSVYWYQQSLDQGLQFLIQYYNGEERAKGNILERFSAQQFPDLHSELNLSSLELGDSALYFCASSVVEFSETQYFGPGTRLLVL.

This rearrangement joins TRBV11-3 to TRBJ2-7; the match to TRBD2 covers 8 bases. CDR3 length: 16 amino acids. Germline V lookup: CDR1 SGHNT, CDR2 YENEEA. J gave up 3 bases and V 3 bases, and 10 bases lay outside the gene matches. This CDR3 reads CASSFALLAEGYEQYF. Here the CDR3 DNA reads TGTGCCAGCAGCTTCGCCTTACTAGCGGAGGGCTACGAGCAGTACTTC.

J is TRBJ2-7 and V is TRBV5-6; D gene unclear. The germline V gene encodes CDR1 SGHDT and CDR2 YYEEEE. The CDR3 has 14 amino acids. Trimming took off 4 bases at V and 6 bases at J, with 17 bases between the two ends. CDR3 residues: CASSAGPSVGEQYF. DNA of the CDR3: TGTGCCAGCAGCGCCGGGCCCTCGGTAGGCGAGCAGTACTTC.

Here the CDR3 DNA reads TGTGCCAGCAGCTATGGACTAAGCGGGAGACCCAACTACGAGCAGTACTTC. It yields the protein CASSYGLSGRPNYEQYF. J is TRBJ2-7 and V is TRBV7-9; 8 bases fit TRBD2. Losses at the gene ends were 4 bases for V and 3 bases for J; bases not matched to a gene: 14. This CDR3 is 17 amino acids long. The germline CDR1 and CDR2 sequences are SEHNR and FQNEAQ (reference sequence).

The chain employs TRBV15 and TRBJ2-3; D might be TRBD2 (5 bases). CDR1 is LNHNV and CDR2 is YYDKDF in the germline V gene (reference sequence). The CDR3 totals 13 residues. Trimming pared 5 bases from V and 4 bases from J, leaving 10 bases between. The CDR3 protein is CATSESGSDTQYF. The DNA for the CDR3 is TGTGCCACCAGCGAGTCGGGGTCAGATACGCAGTATTTT. Full variable domain (remainder filled in from reference TRBV15 and TRBJ2-3): DAMVIQNPRYQVTQFGKPVTLSCSQTLNHNVMYWYQQKSSQAPKLLFHYYDKDFNNEADTPDNFQSRRPNTSFCFLDIRSPGLGDTAMYLCATSESGSDTQYFGPGTRLTVL.

The chain joins TRBV27 to TRBJ2-5; the match to TRBD2 covers 13 bases. Trimming took 8 bases from V and 4 from J; bases not matched to a gene: 7. The CDR3 totals 15 residues. CDR1 and CDR2 (germline): MNHEY, SMNVEV (reference sequence). The CDR3 sequence: CASAPTSGRPETQYF. CDR3 nucleotide sequence: TGTGCCAGCGCCCCGACTAGCGGGAGGCCAGAGACCCAGTACTTC.

CDR3 DNA sequence: TGTGCCAGCAGCTTAACGGGAGCGGGCGGTACGCAGTATTTT. It codes for CASSLTGAGGTQYF. The chain links TRBV9 to TRBJ2-3, with a weak D call TRBD2 (6 bases). Germline V CDR1 and CDR2: SGDLS, YYNGEE. The CDR3 sequence is 14 residues long. Trimming took 4 bases from V and 8 from J, leaving 17 bases between them. The full variable domain, completed using reference TRBV9 and TRBJ2-3, is DSGVTQTPKHLITATGQRVTLRCSPRSGDLSVYWYQQSLDQGLQFLIQYYNGEERAKGNILERFSAQQFPDLHSELNLSSLELGDSALYFCASSLTGAGGTQYFGPGTRLTVL.